Shown below are 2 T cell receptor beta chains from a single sample sequenced in a study of T cell responses to AZD1222 COVID-19 vaccine. Clones were read by immunoSEQ multiplex PCR, and TCRdb kept only the in-frame ones, dropping some. The sample lists more than 140,000 clones, under 95% occurring once. The specimen comprised peripheral blood, sampled on day 0 of AZD1222 vaccination. The receptor set was obtained from an adult in good health.

V gene TRBV28 combines with J gene TRBJ1-4; TRBD1 matches 8 bases. The CDR3 consists of 17 residues. From germline, CDR1 is MDHEN and CDR2 SYDVKM. Trimming cost V 10 bases and J 5 bases; bases outside gene matches: 18. The CDR3 coding sequence is TGTGCCACCGGAGGAGGGACAGGAGCCTTTGACAATGAAAAACTGTTTTTT. Protein: CATGGGTGAFDNEKLFF.

This CDR3 is CASSQGDGLYGYTF. CDR3 DNA sequence: TGTGCCAGCAGCCAAGGGGACGGCCTATATGGCTACACCTTC. The rearrangement links TRBV4-2 to TRBJ1-2, with D maybe TRBD1 (5 bases). This CDR3 region has 14 residues. Germline CDR1 reads LGHNA; CDR2 reads YNFKEQ. V was clipped by 1 base and J by 5 bases, with 11 bases between them.